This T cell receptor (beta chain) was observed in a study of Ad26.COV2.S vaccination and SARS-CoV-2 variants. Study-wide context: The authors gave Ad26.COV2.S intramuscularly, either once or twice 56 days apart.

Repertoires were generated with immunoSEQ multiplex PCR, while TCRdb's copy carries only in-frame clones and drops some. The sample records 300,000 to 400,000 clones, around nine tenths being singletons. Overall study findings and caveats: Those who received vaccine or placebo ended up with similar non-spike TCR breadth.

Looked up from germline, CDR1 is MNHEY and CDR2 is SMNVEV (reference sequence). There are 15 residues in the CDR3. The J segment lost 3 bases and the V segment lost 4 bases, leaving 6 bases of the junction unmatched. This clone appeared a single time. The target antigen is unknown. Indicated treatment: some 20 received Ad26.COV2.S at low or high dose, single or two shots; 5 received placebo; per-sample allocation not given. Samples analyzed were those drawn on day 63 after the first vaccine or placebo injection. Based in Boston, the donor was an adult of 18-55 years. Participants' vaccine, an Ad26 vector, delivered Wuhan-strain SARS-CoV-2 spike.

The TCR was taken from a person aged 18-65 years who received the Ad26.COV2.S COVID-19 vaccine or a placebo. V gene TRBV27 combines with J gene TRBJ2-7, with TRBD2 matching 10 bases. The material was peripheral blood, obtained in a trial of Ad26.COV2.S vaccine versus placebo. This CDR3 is CASSYSGGLIYEQYF. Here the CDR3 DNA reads TGTGCCAGCAGTTATAGCGGGGGGCTAATCTACGAGCAGTACTTC.